This T cell receptor (beta chain) is drawn from a study of CD8 T cells in ankylosing spondylitis. Trimming took off 0 bases at V and 4 bases at J, with 5 bases between the two ends. CDR1 and CDR2 from the germline V gene are DFQATT and SNEGSKA (reference sequence). There are 12 residues in the CDR3. This clonotype was seen repeatedly, ten times or more. Antigen specificity is unknown. Study conclusions and caveats: Disease-associated clones were reportedly significantly overrepresented in matched ankylosing spondylitis synovial fluid.

Construction of TCR beta libraries was performed using quantitative 5'-RACE with molecular barcodes. TCRdb fed the 5' RACE reads into MiXCR, producing one record per CDR3 protein. The sample consists of 100,000 to 150,000 distinct CDR3 sequences, over 7% of them appearing once. This receptor was obtained from a male donor with ankylosing spondylitis or in good health (not recorded which). The chain is built from TRBV20-1 and TRBJ2-3, with D unclear. Specimen: blood, either unsorted or a sorted T cell fraction (not recorded which). The CDR3 protein is CSARDTADTQYF. The CDR3 region has the DNA TGCAGTGCTAGAGATACGGCAGATACGCAGTATTTT.